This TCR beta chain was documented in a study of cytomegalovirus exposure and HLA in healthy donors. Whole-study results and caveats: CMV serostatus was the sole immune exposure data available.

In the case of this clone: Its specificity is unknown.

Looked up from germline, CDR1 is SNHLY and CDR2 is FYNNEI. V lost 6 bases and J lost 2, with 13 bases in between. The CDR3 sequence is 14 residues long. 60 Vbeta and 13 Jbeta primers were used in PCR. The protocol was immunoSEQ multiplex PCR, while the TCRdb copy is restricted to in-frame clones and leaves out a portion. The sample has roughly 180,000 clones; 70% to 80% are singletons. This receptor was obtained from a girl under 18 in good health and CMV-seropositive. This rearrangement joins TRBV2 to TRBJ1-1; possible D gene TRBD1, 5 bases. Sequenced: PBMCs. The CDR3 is CASRQPGGNTEAFF. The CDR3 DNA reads TGTGCCAGCAGGCAGCCGGGGGGAAACACTGAAGCTTTCTTT.